This T cell receptor beta chain originates from a study of regulatory T cells. General study findings and limits: Shannon entropy was nonsignificantly lower in patient CD8+ T cells than control CD8+ cells.

The V and J ends lost 7 bases and 5 bases, in that order; junction bases with no gene match: 15. Germline CDR1 reads MDHEN; CDR2 reads SYDVKM. The CDR3 has 16 amino acids. Regarding this clone: Its antigen is as yet unknown.

The PCR used 52 TRBV and 13 TRBJ primers. The protocol was immunoSEQ multiplex PCR, while the TCRdb copy is restricted to in-frame clones and leaves out a portion. The data show approximately 10,000 clones, approximately 84% seen once. Autoimmunity was present in every CD3G-deficient patient, worse in two. Patients, 2 to 39 years old, had expanded memory T-cell proportions. The genes are TRBV28 and TRBJ1-1; 8 nucleotides line up with TRBD1. The sample taken for sequencing was CD8+ T cells sorted from blood. The TCR comes from a person aged 18 to 30 with CD3G deficiency. The CDR3 nucleotides are TGTGCCAGCACCCCCGAGCAGGGGGCTTGGGGGACTGAAGCTTTCTTT. This translates into CASTPEQGAWGTEAFF.